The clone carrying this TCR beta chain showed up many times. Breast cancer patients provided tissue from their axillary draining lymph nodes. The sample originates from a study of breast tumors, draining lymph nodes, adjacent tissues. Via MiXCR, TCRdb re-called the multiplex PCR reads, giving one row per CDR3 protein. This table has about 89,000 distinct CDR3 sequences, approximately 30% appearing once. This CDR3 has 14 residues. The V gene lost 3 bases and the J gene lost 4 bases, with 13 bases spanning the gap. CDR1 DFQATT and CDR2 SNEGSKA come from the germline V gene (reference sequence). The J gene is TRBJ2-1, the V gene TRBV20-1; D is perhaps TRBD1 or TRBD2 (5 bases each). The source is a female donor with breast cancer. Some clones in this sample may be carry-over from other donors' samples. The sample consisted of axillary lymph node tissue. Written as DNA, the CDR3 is TGCAGTGCTAGGTGGGGCCGGGGATACAATGAGCAGTTCTTC. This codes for CSARWGRGYNEQFF.